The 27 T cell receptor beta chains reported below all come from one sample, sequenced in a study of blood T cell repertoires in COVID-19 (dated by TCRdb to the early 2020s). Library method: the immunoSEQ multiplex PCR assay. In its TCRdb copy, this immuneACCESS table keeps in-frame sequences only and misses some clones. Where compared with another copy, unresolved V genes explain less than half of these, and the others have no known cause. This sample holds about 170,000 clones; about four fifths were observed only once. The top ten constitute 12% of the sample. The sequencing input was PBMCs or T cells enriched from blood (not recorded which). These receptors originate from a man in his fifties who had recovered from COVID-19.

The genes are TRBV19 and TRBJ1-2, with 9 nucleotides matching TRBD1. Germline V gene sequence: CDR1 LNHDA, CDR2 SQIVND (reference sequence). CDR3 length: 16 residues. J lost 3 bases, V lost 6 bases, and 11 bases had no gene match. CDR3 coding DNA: TGTGCCAGTAGCCCTACTGACAGGGGGGGAGACTATGGCTACACCTTC. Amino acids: CASSPTDRGGDYGYTF.

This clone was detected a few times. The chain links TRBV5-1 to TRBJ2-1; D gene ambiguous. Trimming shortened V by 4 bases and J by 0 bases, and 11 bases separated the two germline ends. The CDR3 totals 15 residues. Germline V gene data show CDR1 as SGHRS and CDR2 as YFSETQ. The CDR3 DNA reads TGCGCCAGCAGCGGTGACTGGAGCTCCTACAATGAGCAGTTCTTC. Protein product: CASSGDWSSYNEQFF. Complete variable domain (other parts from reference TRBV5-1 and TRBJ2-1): KAGVTQTPRYLIKTRGQQVTLSCSPISGHRSVSWYQQTPGQGLQFLFEYFSETQRNKGNFPGRFSGRQFSNSRSEMNVSTLELGDSALYLCASSGDWSSYNEQFFGPGTRLTVL.

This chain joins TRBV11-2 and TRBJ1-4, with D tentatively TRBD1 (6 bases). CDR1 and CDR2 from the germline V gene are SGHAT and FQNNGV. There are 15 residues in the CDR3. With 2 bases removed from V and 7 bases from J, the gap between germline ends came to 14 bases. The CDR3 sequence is CASSLNWQGREKLFF. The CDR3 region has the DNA TGTGCCAGCAGCTTAAATTGGCAGGGGCGTGAAAAACTGTTTTTT.

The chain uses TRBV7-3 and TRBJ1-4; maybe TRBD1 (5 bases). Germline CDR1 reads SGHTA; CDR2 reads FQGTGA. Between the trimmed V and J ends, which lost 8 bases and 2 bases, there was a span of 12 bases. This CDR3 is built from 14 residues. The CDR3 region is CASPGVETNEKLFF. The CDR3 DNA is TGTGCCAGCCCGGGGGTTGAGACTAATGAAAAACTGTTTTTT.

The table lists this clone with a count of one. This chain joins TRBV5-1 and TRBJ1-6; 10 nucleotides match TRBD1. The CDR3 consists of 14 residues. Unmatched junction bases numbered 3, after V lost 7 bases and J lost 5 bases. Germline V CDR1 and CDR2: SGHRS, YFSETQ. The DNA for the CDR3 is TGCGCCAGCGGACAGGGGGAACATAATTCACCCCTCCACTTT. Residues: CASGQGEHNSPLHF.

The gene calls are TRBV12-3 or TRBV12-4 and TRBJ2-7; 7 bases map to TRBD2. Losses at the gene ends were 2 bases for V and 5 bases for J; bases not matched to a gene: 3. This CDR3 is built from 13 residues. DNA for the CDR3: TGTGCCAGCAGTTTATGGGGGGGAGACGAGCAGTACTTC. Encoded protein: CASSLWGGDEQYF.

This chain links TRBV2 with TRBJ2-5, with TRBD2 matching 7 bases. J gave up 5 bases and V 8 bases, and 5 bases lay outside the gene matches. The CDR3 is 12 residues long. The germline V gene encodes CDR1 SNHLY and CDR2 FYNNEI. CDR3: CASRLAGETQYF. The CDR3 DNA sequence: TGTGCCAGCCGACTAGCAGGCGAGACCCAGTACTTC.

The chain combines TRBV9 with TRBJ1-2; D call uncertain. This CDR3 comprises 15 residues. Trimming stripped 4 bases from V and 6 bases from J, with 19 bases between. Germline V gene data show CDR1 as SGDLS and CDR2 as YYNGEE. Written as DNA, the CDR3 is TGTGCCAGCAGCCCCATGGGCGGGCAGGTCCATGGCTACACCTTC. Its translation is CASSPMGGQVHGYTF.

CDR3 in amino acids: CASSIKTGTSVDTQYF. The CDR3 DNA follows: TGTGCCAGCAGCATAAAGACCGGGACTAGCGTAGATACGCAGTATTTT. The chain is built from TRBV7-8 and TRBJ2-3; 10 bases fit TRBD2. The CDR3 covers 16 residues. V trimming: 5 bases; J trimming: 5 bases; junction bases outside the gene matches: 10. Germline V CDR1 and CDR2: SGHVS, FQNEAQ.

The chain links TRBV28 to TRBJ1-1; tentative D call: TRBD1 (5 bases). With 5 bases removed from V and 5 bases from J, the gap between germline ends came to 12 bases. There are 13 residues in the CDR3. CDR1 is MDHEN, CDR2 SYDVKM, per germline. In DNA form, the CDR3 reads TGTGCCAGCAGTCCCTTAGGGGTAACTGAAGCTTTCTTT. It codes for CASSPLGVTEAFF.

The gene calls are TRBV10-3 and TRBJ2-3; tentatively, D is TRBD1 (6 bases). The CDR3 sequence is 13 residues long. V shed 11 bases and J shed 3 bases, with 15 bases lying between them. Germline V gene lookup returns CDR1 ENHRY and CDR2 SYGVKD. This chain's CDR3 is CAAGASGTDTQYF. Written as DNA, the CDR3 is TGTGCCGCAGGGGCTAGTGGGACAGATACGCAGTATTTT.

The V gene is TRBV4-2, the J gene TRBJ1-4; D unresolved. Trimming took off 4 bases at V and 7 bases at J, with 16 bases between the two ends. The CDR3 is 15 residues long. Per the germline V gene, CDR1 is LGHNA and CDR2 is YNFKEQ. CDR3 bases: TGTGCCAGCAGCCCCTCTGAGGGAACGGGTGAAAAACTGTTTTTT. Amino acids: CASSPSEGTGEKLFF.

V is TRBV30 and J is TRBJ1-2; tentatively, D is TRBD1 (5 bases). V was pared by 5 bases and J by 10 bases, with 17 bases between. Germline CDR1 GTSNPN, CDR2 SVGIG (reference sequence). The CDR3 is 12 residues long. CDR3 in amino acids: CAWGDSPSDYTF. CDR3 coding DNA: TGTGCCTGGGGAGACAGTCCCTCTGACTACACCTTC.

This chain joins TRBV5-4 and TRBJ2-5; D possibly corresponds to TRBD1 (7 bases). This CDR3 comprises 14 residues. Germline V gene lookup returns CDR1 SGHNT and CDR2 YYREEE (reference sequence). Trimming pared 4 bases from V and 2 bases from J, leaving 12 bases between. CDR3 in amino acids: CASSQGGVQETQYF. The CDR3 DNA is TGTGCCAGCAGCCAGGGGGGAGTGCAAGAGACCCAGTACTTC.

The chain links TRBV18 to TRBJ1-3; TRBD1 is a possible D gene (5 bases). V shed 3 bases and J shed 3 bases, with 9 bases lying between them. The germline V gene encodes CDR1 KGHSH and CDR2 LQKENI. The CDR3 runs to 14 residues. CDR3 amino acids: CASSPGDFGNTIYF. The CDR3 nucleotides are TGTGCCAGCTCACCGGGGGACTTTGGAAACACCATATATTTT.

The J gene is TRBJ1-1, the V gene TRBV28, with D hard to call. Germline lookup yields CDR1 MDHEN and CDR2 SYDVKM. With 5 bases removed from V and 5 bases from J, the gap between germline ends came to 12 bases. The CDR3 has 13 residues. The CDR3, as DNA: TGTGCCAGCAGTCCTCCCCCCGGGACTGAAGCTTTCTTT. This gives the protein CASSPPPGTEAFF.

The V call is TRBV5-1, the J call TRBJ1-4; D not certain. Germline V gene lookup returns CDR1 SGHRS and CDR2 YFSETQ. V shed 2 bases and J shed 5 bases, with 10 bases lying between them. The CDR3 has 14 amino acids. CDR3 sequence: CASSFRGENEKLFF. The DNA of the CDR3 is TGCGCCAGCAGCTTTCGGGGTGAGAATGAAAAACTGTTTTTT.

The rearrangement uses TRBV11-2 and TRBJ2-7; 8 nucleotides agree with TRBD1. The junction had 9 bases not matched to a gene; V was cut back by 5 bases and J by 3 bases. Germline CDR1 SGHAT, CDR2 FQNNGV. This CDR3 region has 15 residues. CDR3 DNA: TGTGCCAGCAGCGACCTCGGGGGACAGGTCTACGAGCAGTACTTC. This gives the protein CASSDLGGQVYEQYF.

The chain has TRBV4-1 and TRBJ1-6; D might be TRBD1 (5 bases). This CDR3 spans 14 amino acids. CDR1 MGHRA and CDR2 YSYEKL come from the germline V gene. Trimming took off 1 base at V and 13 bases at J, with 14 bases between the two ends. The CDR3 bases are TGCGCCAGCAGCCAAGTTGGCCAGGGCTTTCCCCTCCACTTT. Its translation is CASSQVGQGFPLHF.

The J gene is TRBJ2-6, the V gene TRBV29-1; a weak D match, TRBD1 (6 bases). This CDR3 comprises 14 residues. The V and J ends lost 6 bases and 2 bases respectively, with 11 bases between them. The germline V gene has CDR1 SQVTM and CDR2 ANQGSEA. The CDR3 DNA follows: TGCAGCGTGGCTGGGACACCTGGGGCCAACGTCCTGACTTTC. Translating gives CSVAGTPGANVLTF.

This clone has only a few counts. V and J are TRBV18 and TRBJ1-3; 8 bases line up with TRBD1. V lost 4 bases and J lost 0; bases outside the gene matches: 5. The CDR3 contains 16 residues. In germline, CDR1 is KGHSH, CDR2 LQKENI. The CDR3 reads CASSQDRASSGNTIYF. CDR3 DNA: TGTGCCAGCTCACAGGACAGGGCGAGCTCTGGAAACACCATATATTTT.

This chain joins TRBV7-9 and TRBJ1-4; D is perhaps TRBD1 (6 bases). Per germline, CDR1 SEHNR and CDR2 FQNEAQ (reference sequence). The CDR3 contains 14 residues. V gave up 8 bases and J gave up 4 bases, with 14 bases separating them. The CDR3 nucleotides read TGTGCCAGCCGGCTGGACAGCCTTAATGAAAAACTGTTTTTT. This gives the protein CASRLDSLNEKLFF.

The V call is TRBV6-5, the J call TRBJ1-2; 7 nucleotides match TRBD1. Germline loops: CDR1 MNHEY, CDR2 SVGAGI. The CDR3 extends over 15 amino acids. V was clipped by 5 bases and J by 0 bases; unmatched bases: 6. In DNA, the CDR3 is TGTGCCAGCAGTATGACGGACAGGTCTAACTATGGCTACACCTTC. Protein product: CASSMTDRSNYGYTF.

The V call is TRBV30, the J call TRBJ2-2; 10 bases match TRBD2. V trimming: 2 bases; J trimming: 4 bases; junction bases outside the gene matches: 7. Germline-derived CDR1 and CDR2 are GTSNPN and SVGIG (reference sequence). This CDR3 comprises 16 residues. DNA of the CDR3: TGTGCCTGGAGTCCTCTCTCTAGCGGGGGCACCGGGGAGCTGTTTTTT. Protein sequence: CAWSPLSSGGTGELFF.

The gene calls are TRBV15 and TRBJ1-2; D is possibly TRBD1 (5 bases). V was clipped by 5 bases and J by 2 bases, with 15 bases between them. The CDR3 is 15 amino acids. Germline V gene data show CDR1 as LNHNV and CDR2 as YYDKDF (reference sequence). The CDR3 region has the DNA TGTGCCACCAGCGTTGACAGTGGAAGAAACTATGGCTACACCTTC. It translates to CATSVDSGRNYGYTF.

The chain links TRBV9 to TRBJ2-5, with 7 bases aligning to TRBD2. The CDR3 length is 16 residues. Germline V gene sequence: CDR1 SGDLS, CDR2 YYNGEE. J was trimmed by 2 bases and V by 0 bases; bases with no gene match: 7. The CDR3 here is CASSVEGRGLQETQYF. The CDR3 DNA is TGTGCCAGCAGCGTAGAGGGGAGGGGACTACAAGAGACCCAGTACTTC.

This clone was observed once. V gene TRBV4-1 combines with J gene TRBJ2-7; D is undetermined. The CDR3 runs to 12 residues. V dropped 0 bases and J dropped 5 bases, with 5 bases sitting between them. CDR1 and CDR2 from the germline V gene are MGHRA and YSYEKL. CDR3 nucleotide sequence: TGCGCCAGCAGCCAAGATCGGGACGAGCAGTACTTC. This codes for CASSQDRDEQYF.